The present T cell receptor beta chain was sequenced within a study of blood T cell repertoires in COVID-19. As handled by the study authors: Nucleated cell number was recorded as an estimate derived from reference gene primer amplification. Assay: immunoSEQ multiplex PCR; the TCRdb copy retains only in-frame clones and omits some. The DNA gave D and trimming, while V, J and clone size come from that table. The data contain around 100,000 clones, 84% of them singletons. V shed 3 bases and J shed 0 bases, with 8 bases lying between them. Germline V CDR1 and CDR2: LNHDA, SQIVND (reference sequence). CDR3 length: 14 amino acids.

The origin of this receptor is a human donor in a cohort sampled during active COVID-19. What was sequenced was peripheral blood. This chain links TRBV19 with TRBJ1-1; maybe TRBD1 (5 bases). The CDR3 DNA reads TGTGCCAGTAGTATCTCGGGGGTGAACACTGAAGCTTTCTTT. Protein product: CASSISGVNTEAFF. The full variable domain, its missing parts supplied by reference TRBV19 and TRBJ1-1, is DGGITQSPKYLFRKEGQNVTLSCEQNLNHDAMYWYRQDPGQGLRLIYYSQIVNDFQKGDIAEGYSVSREKKESFPLTVTSAQKNPTAFYLCASSISGVNTEAFFGQGTRLTVV.